One and the same sample provided the 22 T cell receptor beta chains below, sequenced in a study of OX40 agonist ivuxolimab in advanced cancers. Some clones are missing from TCRdb's copy, which holds only in-frame ones; the method was immunoSEQ multiplex PCR. The data show more than 75,000 clones, with roughly 88% seen just once and 0.71% held by the top ten. The sample in question was CD4+ or CD8+ T cells sorted from blood, obtained in a trial of the OX40 agonist ivuxolimab. These receptor sequences come from an adult with an advanced solid tumor such as melanoma, head and neck, liver or kidney cancer.

The V call is TRBV5-1, the J call TRBJ2-2, with 8 bases lining up with TRBD1. This CDR3 spans 16 amino acids. The junction had 8 bases not matched to a gene; V was cut back by 0 bases and J by 7 bases. Germline V gene sequence: CDR1 SGHRS, CDR2 YFSETQ. CDR3 in amino acids: CASSLAGGRDFGELFF. CDR3 coding DNA: TGCGCCAGCAGCTTGGCAGGGGGCAGGGATTTCGGGGAGCTGTTTTTT.

The rearrangement uses TRBV21-1 and TRBJ2-5; the table's D call TRBD1 went unverified against the DNA. TRBV21-1 is labeled a pseudogene. The CDR3 loop spans 16 amino acids. CDR3 in DNA: TGTGCCAGCAGCCCCGGGACAGGGGGCCTTGGAGAGACCCAGTACTTC. Encoded protein: CASSPGTGGLGETQYF.

The DNA for the CDR3 is TGTGCCTGGAGTGTACGGGGGCGCAATCAGCCCCAGCATTTT. Amino acids: CAWSVRGRNQPQHF. J is TRBJ1-5 and V is TRBV30, with D perhaps TRBD1 (6 bases). V lost 0 bases and J 2 bases, leaving 8 bases between the germline ends. CDR3 size: 14 residues. Germline CDR1 is GTSNPN and CDR2 is SVGIG (reference sequence).

The V and J genes are TRBV6-6 and TRBJ2-3; D is perhaps TRBD2 (5 bases). CDR1 is MNHNY, CDR2 SVGAGI, per germline (reference sequence). The CDR3 length is 14 residues. Trimming shortened V by 2 bases and J by 5 bases, and 11 bases separated the two germline ends. The CDR3 loop reads CASSYVTSLDTQYF. CDR3 in DNA: TGTGCCAGCAGTTACGTAACTAGTCTAGATACGCAGTATTTT.

This rearrangement joins TRBV7-8 to TRBJ2-1, with TRBD2 matching 11 bases. CDR1 is SGHVS and CDR2 is FQNEAQ in the germline V gene. J gave up 2 bases and V 5 bases, and 11 bases lay outside the gene matches. The CDR3 is 18 residues long. The CDR3 protein is CASSRFTSGSSTYNEQFF. CDR3 nucleotides: TGTGCCAGCAGCCGGTTTACTAGCGGGAGTTCGACCTACAATGAGCAGTTCTTC.

This clone showed up just a few times. The chain has TRBV2 and TRBJ2-2; D possibly corresponds to TRBD1 (6 bases). V was clipped by 3 bases and J by 5 bases, with 10 bases between them. Germline CDR1 reads SNHLY; CDR2 reads FYNNEI. The CDR3 spans 14 residues. In nucleotides, the CDR3 is TGTGCCAGCAGTGATTTCACAGGGACCGGGGAGCTGTTTTTT. Amino acids: CASSDFTGTGELFF. Supplemented by reference TRBV2 and TRBJ2-2, the full variable domain reads EPEVTQTPSHQVTQMGQEVILRCVPISNHLYFYWYRQILGQKVEFLVSFYNNEISEKSEIFDDQFSVERPDGSNFTLKIRSTKLEDSAMYFCASSDFTGTGELFFGEGSRLTVL.

The chain recombines TRBV5-1 with TRBJ2-7; 11 bases are a match to TRBD2. The trim removed 3 bases at V and 2 bases at J, leaving 4 bases unmatched. Germline values: CDR1 SGHRS, CDR2 YFSETQ. CDR3 length: 15 amino acids. The DNA for the CDR3 is TGCGCCAGCAGCTCCACGACTAGCGGGACCTACGAGCAGTACTTC. Translation: CASSSTTSGTYEQYF.

The chain is built from TRBV9 and TRBJ1-3, with D uncertain. The germline CDR1 and CDR2 sequences are SGDLS and YYNGEE. This CDR3 is 14 amino acids long. V lost 3 bases, J lost 0 bases, and 7 bases lay in between. The DNA for the CDR3 is TGTGCCAGCAGCGACTTGAGCTCTGGAAACACCATATATTTT. It translates to CASSDLSSGNTIYF.

The count of this clone is one. V is TRBV7-2 and J is TRBJ2-1; D is possibly TRBD2 (6 bases). Trimming took 5 bases from V and 0 from J, leaving 14 bases between them. In germline, CDR1 is SGHTA, CDR2 FQGNSA. The CDR3 is made up of 16 amino acids. CDR3 amino acids: CASSPAWRGSYNEQFF. CDR3 DNA: TGTGCCAGCAGCCCTGCCTGGAGGGGCTCCTACAATGAGCAGTTCTTC.

This chain links TRBV28 with TRBJ1-4; D is perhaps TRBD1 (5 bases). Trimming stripped 6 bases from V and 2 bases from J, with 13 bases between. CDR1 and CDR2 (germline): MDHEN, SYDVKM. There are 15 residues in the CDR3. This CDR3 is CASSPWAGTNEKLFF. The CDR3 region has the DNA TGTGCCAGCAGCCCCTGGGCAGGGACTAATGAAAAACTGTTTTTT.

The chain combines TRBV28 with TRBJ1-2; no firm D call. Trimming removed 2 bases at V and 3 bases at J, with 10 bases between. There are 14 residues in the CDR3. CDR1 is MDHEN and CDR2 is SYDVKM in the germline V gene. The CDR3, as DNA: TGTGCCAGCAGTTTAAGGGATCCTTACTATGGCTACACCTTC. This gives the protein CASSLRDPYYGYTF.

This chain joins TRBV19 and TRBJ1-5; 7 positions match TRBD1. Germline assignment: CDR1 LNHDA and CDR2 SQIVND (reference sequence). Germline trimming cut 6 bases from V and 7 bases from J; bases unmatched to any gene: 3. This CDR3 is built from 12 residues. The CDR3 region is CASRQGQQPQHF. The CDR3 nucleotides are TGTGCCAGTAGACAGGGGCAACAGCCCCAGCATTTT. Combining the CDR3 with reference TRBV19 and TRBJ1-5 gives the whole variable domain DGGITQSPKYLFRKEGQNVTLSCEQNLNHDAMYWYRQDPGQGLRLIYYSQIVNDFQKGDIAEGYSVSREKKESFPLTVTSAQKNPTAFYLCASRQGQQPQHFGDGTRLSIL.

To note about this clone: Different DNA sequences within this sample yield the same CDR3. The chain recombines TRBV9 with TRBJ2-1; 8 positions agree with TRBD1. With 2 bases clipped from V and 8 bases from J, the junction kept 9 bases outside the gene matches. Per germline, CDR1 SGDLS and CDR2 YYNGEE. This CDR3 is built from 15 residues. CDR3 bases: TGTGCCAGCAGCGTGTCGACAGGGGCGAGGGATGAGCAGTTCTTC. Its protein product is CASSVSTGARDEQFF.

The rearrangement uses TRBV6-5 and TRBJ1-2; TRBD1 might be the D (5 bases). Germline CDR1 and CDR2: MNHEY and SVGAGI. The CDR3 runs 14 residues. Trimming took off 4 bases at V and 3 bases at J, with 12 bases between the two ends. The CDR3 region is CASSLIGDHYGYTF. As DNA, the CDR3 is TGTGCCAGCAGTTTAATCGGGGACCACTATGGCTACACCTTC.

The chain joins TRBV7-2 to TRBJ1-2, with 7 bases aligning to TRBD1. Looked up from germline, CDR1 is SGHTA and CDR2 is FQGNSA. This CDR3 has 13 amino acids. V shed 5 bases, J shed 7 bases, and the junction held 7 bases outside the gene matches. The CDR3 DNA reads TGTGCCAGCAGCCAAGACAGGGTTGGTGGCTACACCTTC. Amino acids: CASSQDRVGGYTF. Variable domain in full (rest from reference TRBV7-2 and TRBJ1-2): GAGVSQSPSNKVTEKGKDVELRCDPISGHTALYWYRQSLGQGLEFLIYFQGNSAPDKSGLPSDRFSAERTGGSVSTLTIQRTQQEDSAVYLCASSQDRVGGYTFGSGTRLTVV.

V gene TRBV27 combines with J gene TRBJ2-1; 9 bases are a match to TRBD2. V lost 6 bases to trimming and J lost 7 bases; unmatched junction nucleotides: 10. This CDR3 spans 15 amino acids. Germline CDR1 reads MNHEY; CDR2 reads SMNVEV (reference sequence). The chain's CDR3 is CASRYSGSSENEQFF. The CDR3 DNA follows: TGTGCCAGCAGGTATAGCGGGAGTTCTGAGAATGAGCAGTTCTTC.

This clone has a single count. This chain connects TRBV19 to TRBJ2-2; D uncertain. The CDR3 covers 14 residues. The V gene lost 1 base and the J gene lost 1 base, with 4 bases spanning the gap. Germline CDR1 and CDR2: LNHDA and SQIVND (reference sequence). The DNA for the CDR3 is TGTGCCAGTAGTATAGGCATGAACACCGGGGAGCTGTTTTTT. Its protein is CASSIGMNTGELFF.

The V and J genes are TRBV28 and TRBJ2-6, with D unclear. In germline, CDR1 is MDHEN, CDR2 SYDVKM. The V gene lost 6 bases and the J gene lost 3 bases, with 6 bases spanning the gap. CDR3 length: 13 amino acids. As DNA, the CDR3 is TGTGCCAGCAGCTCGGGTGGGGCCAACGTCCTGACTTTC. It translates to CASSSGGANVLTF.

This clone was picked up a small number of times. This rearrangement joins TRBV5-4 to TRBJ1-1, with a weak D call TRBD1 (5 bases). Germline V gene lookup returns CDR1 SGHNT and CDR2 YYREEE (reference sequence). CDR3 length equals 14 residues. Trimming stripped 2 bases from V and 0 bases from J, with 8 bases between. The CDR3 region is CASSFRQMNTEAFF. In DNA form, the CDR3 reads TGTGCCAGCAGCTTCAGACAGATGAACACTGAAGCTTTCTTT.

The J gene is TRBJ2-7, the V gene TRBV28; D might be TRBD2 (7 bases). CDR1 MDHEN and CDR2 SYDVKM come from the germline V gene. Trimming removed 3 bases at V and 2 bases at J, with 11 bases between. The CDR3 is 14 amino acids. The CDR3 loop is CASSLRGPTYEQYF. The CDR3 nucleotides are TGTGCCAGCAGTTTGCGGGGGCCCACCTACGAGCAGTACTTC.

The V call is TRBV5-1, the J call TRBJ2-5, with D possibly matching TRBD2 (6 bases). V dropped 0 bases and J dropped 1 base, with 10 bases sitting between them. Germline CDR1 reads SGHRS; CDR2 reads YFSETQ. This CDR3 contains 15 residues. The CDR3 reads CASSLALASQETQYF. The DNA for the CDR3 is TGCGCCAGCAGCTTGGCCCTAGCGTCCCAAGAGACCCAGTACTTC.

The CDR3 sequence: CASSLQGRETQYF. CDR3 bases: TGTGCCAGCAGTTTACAGGGCCGAGAGACCCAGTACTTC. The chain is built from TRBV6-1 and TRBJ2-5; possible D gene TRBD1, 6 bases. Looked up from germline, CDR1 is MNHNS and CDR2 is SASEGT. The CDR3 runs to 13 residues. The V and J ends lost 5 bases and 4 bases respectively, with 11 bases between them.